The source of this T cell receptor (beta chain) is a study of cytomegalovirus exposure and HLA in healthy donors. Looking at the study overall: From HLA-typed donors, an early data release held around 80 million unique TCRs. Whole-study findings and limits: Later work found that TCR association rates differed between HLA loci; DRB1 had the most and HLA-C the fewest. A previous analysis found most TCR beta V segments productive roughly 87% or roughly 30% of the time. Many donors shared some public TCRs, even though most TCR sequences were rare.

Worth noting for this clone: Antigen specificity is unknown.

The PCR was carried out with 60 Vbeta primers and 13 Jbeta primers. The assay was immunoSEQ multiplex PCR, and TCRdb's table has in-frame clones only and misses some. This repertoire shows some 150,000 clones, roughly 80% found once; its top ten account for about 0.77%. Sequenced material: PBMCs. This receptor was obtained from a young woman in good health and CMV-seronegative.

Written as DNA, the CDR3 is TGTGCCAGCAGTTTAAAGCGGGAGGCATACAATGAGCAGTTCTTC. Protein product: CASSLKREAYNEQFF. V usage is TRBV28 and J usage is TRBJ2-1; 9 bases fit TRBD2. The CDR3 loop spans 15 amino acids. Germline values: CDR1 MDHEN, CDR2 SYDVKM. Trimming removed 2 bases from V and 4 bases from J; junction bases left unmatched: 3.